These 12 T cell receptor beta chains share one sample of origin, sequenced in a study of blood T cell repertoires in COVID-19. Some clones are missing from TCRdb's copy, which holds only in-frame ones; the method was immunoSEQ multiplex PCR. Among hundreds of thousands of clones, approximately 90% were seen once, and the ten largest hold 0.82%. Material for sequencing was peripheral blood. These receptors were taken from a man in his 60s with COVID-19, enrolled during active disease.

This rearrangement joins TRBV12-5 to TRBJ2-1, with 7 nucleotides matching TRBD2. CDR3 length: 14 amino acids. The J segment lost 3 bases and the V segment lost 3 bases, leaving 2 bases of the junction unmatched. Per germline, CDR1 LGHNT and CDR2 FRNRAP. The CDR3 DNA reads TGTGCTAGTGGTTTTCCGGGAGGCTACAATGAGCAGTTCTTC. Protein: CASGFPGGYNEQFF. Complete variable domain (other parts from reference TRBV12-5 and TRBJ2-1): DARVTQTPRHKVTEMGQEVTMRCQPILGHNTVFWYRQTMMQGLELLAYFRNRAPLDDSGMPKDRFSAEMPDATLATLKIQPSEPRDSAVYFCASGFPGGYNEQFFGPGTRLTVL.

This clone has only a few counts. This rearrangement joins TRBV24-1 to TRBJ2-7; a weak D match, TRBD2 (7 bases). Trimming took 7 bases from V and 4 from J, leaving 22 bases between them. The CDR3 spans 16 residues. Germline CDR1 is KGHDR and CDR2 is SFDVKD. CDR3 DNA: TGTGCCACCAGCCCAGGGGATCGGGGGGCGAATTACGAGCAGTACTTC. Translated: CATSPGDRGANYEQYF.

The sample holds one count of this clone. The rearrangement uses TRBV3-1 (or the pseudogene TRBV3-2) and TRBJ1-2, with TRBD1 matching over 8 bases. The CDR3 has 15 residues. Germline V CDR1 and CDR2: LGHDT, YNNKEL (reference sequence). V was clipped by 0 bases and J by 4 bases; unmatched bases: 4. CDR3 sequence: CASSQEDRGSYGYTF. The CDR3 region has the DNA TGTGCCAGCAGCCAAGAAGACAGGGGCTCCTATGGCTACACCTTC.

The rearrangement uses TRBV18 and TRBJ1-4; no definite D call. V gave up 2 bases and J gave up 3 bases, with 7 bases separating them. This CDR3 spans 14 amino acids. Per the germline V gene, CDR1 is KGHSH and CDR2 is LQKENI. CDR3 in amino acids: CASSPGRANEKLFF. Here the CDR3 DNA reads TGTGCCAGCTCACCAGGGAGGGCTAATGAAAAACTGTTTTTT.

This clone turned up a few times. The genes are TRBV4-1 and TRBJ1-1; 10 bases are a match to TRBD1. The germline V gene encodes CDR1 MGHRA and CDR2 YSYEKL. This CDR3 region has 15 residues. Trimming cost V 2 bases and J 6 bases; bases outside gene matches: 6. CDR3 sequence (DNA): TGCGCCAGCAGCCAACCGACAGGGGGCAAGGCTGAAGCTTTCTTT. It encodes CASSQPTGGKAEAFF.

In DNA, the CDR3 is TGCGCCAGCAGCTTGGAGTCCAGGGTGCGTGAAAATGAGCAGTTCTTC. Protein: CASSLESRVRENEQFF. This chain connects TRBV5-1 to TRBJ2-1; tentatively, D is TRBD1 (5 bases). From germline, CDR1 is SGHRS and CDR2 YFSETQ. This CDR3 spans 16 amino acids. Trimming shortened V by 0 bases and J by 7 bases, and 17 bases separated the two germline ends.

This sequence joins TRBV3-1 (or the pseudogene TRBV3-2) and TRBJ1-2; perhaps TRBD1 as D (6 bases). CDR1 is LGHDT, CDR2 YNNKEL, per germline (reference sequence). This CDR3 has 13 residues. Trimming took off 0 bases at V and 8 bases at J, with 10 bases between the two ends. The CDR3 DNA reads TGTGCCAGCAGCCAAGATACAGGGCTGGGCTACACCTTC. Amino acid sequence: CASSQDTGLGYTF.

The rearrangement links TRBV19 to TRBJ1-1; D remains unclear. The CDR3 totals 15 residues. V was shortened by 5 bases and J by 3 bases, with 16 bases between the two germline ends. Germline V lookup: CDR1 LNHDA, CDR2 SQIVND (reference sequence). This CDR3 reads CASSGELSTDTEAFF. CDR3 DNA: TGTGCCAGTAGTGGGGAGCTGAGTACGGACACTGAAGCTTTCTTT.

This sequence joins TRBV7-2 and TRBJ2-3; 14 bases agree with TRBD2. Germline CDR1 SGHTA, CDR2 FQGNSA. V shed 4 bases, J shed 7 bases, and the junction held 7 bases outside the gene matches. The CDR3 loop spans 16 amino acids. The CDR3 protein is CASSSATSGRVHTQYF. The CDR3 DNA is TGTGCCAGCAGCTCAGCGACTAGCGGGAGGGTACATACGCAGTATTTT.

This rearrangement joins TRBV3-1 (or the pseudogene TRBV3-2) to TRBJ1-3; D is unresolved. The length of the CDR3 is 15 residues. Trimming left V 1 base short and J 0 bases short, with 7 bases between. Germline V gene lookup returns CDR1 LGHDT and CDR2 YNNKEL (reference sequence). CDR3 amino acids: CASSQGLISGNTIYF. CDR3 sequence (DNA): TGTGCCAGCAGCCAAGGGCTGATCTCTGGAAACACCATATATTTT.

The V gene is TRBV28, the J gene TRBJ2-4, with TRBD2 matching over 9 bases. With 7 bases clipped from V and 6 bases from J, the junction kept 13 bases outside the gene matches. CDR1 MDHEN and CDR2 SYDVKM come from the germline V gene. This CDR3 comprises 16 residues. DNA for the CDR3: TGTGCCAGCACCCCTTCCGGGACTAGCATGAGAAACATTCAGTACTTC. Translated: CASTPSGTSMRNIQYF. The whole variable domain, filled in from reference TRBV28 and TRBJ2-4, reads DVKVTQSSRYLVKRTGEKVFLECVQDMDHENMFWYRQDPGLGLRLIYFSYDVKMKEKGDIPEGYSVSREKKERFSLILESASTNQTSMYLCASTPSGTSMRNIQYFGAGTRLSVL.

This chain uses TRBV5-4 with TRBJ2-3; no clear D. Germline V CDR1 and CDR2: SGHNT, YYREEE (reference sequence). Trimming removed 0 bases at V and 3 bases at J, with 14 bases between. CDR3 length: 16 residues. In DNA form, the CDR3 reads TGTGCCAGCAGCTTGGGTTGGCAGAAGAAGACAGATACGCAGTATTTT. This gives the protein CASSLGWQKKTDTQYF.